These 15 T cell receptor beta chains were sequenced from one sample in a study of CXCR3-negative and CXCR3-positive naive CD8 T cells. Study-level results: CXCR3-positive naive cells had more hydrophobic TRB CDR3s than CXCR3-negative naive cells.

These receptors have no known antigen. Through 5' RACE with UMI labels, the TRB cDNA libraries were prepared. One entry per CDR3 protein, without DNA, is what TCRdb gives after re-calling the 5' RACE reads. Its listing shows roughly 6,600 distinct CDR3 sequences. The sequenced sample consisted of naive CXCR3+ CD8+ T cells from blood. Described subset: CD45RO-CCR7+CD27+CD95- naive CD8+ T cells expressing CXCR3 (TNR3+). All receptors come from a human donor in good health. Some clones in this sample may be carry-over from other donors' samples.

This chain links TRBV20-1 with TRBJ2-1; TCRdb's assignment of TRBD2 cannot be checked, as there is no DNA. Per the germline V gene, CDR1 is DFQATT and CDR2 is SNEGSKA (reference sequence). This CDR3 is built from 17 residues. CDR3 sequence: CSARGASGGGSYNEQFF.

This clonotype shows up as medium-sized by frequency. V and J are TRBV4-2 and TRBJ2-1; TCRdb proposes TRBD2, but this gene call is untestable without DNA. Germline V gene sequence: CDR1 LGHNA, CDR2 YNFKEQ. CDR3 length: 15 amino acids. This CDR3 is CASSQGPLALNEQFF.

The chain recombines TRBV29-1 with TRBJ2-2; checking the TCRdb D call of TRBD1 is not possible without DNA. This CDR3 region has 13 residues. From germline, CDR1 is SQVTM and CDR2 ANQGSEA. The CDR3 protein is CSGRTANTGELFF.

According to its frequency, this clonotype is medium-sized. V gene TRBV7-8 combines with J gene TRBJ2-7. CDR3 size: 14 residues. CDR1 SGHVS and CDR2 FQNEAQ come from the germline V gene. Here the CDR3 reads CASSLAGSTYEQYF.

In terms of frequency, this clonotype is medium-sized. The chain's CDR3 is CSAEGSRRLNTEAFF. The J gene is TRBJ1-1, the V gene TRBV20-1. Germline V gene sequence: CDR1 DFQATT, CDR2 SNEGSKA (reference sequence). This CDR3 region has 15 residues.

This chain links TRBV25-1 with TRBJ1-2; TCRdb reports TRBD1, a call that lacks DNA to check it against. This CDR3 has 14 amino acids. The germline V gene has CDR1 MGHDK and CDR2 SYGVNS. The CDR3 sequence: CASSEYGTGLGYTF.

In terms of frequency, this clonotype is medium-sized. The CDR3 sequence is CASGQRGGTDTQYF. The chain carries TRBV12-5 and TRBJ2-3; TCRdb proposes TRBD2, but this gene call is untestable without DNA. The CDR3 consists of 14 residues. CDR1 is LGHNT, CDR2 FRNRAP, per germline.

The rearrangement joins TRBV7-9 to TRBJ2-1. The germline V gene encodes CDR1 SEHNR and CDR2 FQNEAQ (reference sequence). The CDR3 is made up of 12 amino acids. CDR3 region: CASSPIWNEQFF.

CDR3 region: CASTTTGGDEQYF. The rearrangement links TRBV6-6 to TRBJ2-7; TCRdb selects TRBD1, and the lack of DNA leaves this call unchecked. Germline V gives CDR1 MNHNY, CDR2 SVGAGI (reference sequence). The CDR3 contains 13 residues.

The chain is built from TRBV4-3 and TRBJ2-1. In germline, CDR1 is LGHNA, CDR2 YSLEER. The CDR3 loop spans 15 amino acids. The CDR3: CASSQVARSYNEQFF.

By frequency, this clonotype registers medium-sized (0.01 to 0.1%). CDR3 sequence: CASSLTPGQGSYEQYF. The gene calls are TRBV6-5 and TRBJ2-7; TCRdb picks TRBD1, but there is no DNA to check that call. Germline values: CDR1 MNHEY, CDR2 SVGAGI. The CDR3 covers 16 residues.

CDR3 in amino acids: CASSQGPGLANTGELFF. V and J are TRBV4-1 and TRBJ2-2; TCRdb indicates TRBD2, and absent DNA this call remains unverified. The CDR3 totals 17 residues. Per the germline V gene, CDR1 is MGHRA and CDR2 is YSYEKL.

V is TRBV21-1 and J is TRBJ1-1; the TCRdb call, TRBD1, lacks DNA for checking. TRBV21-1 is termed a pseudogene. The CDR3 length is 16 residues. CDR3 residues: CASSKGDRARGTEAFF.

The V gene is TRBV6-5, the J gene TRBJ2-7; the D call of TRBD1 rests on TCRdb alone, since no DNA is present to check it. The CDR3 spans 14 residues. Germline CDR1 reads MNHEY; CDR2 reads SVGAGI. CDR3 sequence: CASSTGQGAYEQYF.

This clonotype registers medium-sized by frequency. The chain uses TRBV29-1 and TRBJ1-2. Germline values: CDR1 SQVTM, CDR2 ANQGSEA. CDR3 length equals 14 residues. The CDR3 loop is CSVEGLWEGYGYTF.